This T cell receptor beta chain came from a study of T-cell memory formation after mild COVID-19. TCRdb re-called the 5' RACE reads through MiXCR, storing one row per CDR3 protein. The sample holds about 560,000 distinct CDR3 sequences, less than 25% seen once. Looked up from germline, CDR1 is MGHDK and CDR2 is SYGVNS. The CDR3 is 21 residues long. V shed 3 bases and J 0 bases; nucleotides not matched to a gene: 19. The receptor comes from an adult woman who had mild COVID-19 (a few samples of this study predate the infection). Cell type and time point are not known. Sequenced input: PBMCs or a T cell subset sorted from them (not recorded which). The genes are TRBV25-1 and TRBJ2-2; 7 positions agree with TRBD1. The CDR3 spells CASSDLRSGVLQGTNTGELFF. In nucleotides, the CDR3 is TGTGCCAGCAGTGACCTTCGGTCCGGGGTCCTACAGGGGACGAACACCGGGGAGCTGTTTTTT.